The 3 T cell receptor beta chains presented below share a single source sample, sequenced in a study of blood T cell repertoires in COVID-19. Repertoires were generated with immunoSEQ multiplex PCR, while TCRdb's copy carries only in-frame clones and drops some. The table records 140,000 to 150,000 clones, roughly 76% of them present only once. Sequenced input: peripheral blood. These receptors were taken from a human donor with acute or convalescent COVID-19. The donor label of this sample is uncertain.

The chain joins TRBV5-6 to TRBJ1-6; 7 nucleotides align to TRBD1. The V and J ends lost 2 bases and 6 bases, in that order; junction bases with no gene match: 5. Germline CDR1 is SGHDT and CDR2 is YYEEEE. The CDR3 has 15 residues. CDR3: CASSFGTAPNSPLHF. The CDR3 DNA follows: TGTGCCAGCAGCTTCGGGACAGCACCTAATTCACCCCTCCACTTT. Full variable domain (remainder filled in from reference TRBV5-6 and TRBJ1-6): DAGVTQSPTHLIKTRGQQVTLRCSPKSGHDTVSWYQQALGQGPQFIFQYYEEEERQRGNFPDRFSGHQFPNYSSELNVNALLLGDSALYLCASSFGTAPNSPLHFGNGTRLTVT.

The rearrangement links TRBV18 to TRBJ1-1, with D possibly matching TRBD1 (6 bases). Germline assignment: CDR1 KGHSH and CDR2 LQKENI. The CDR3 is 15 residues long. Trimming took off 6 bases at V and 5 bases at J, with 19 bases between the two ends. This CDR3 reads CASSPRTATGTEAFF. The CDR3 DNA reads as TGTGCCAGCTCCCCCAGGACAGCGACCGGGACTGAAGCTTTCTTT.

The V gene is TRBV5-1, the J gene TRBJ1-1, with 7 positions matching TRBD1. The CDR3 runs to 15 residues. The V gene end was trimmed by 2 bases and the J gene end by 2 bases; junction bases not matched to a gene: 6. In germline, CDR1 is SGHRS, CDR2 YFSETQ. The CDR3 DNA sequence: TGCGCCAGCAGCTTAAAAGGGGGCCCAAACACTGAAGCTTTCTTT. This codes for CASSLKGGPNTEAFF.